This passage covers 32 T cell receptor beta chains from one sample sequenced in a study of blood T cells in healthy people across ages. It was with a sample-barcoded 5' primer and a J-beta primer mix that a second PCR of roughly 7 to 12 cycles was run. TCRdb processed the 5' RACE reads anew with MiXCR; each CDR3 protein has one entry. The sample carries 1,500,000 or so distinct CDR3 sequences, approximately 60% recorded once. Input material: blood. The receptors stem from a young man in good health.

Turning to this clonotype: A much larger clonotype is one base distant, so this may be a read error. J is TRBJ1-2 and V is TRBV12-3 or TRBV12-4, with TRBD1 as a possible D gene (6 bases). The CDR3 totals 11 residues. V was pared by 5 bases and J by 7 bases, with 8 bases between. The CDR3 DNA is TGTGCCAGCAGTACAGGGTCTGGCTACACCTTC. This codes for CASSTGSGYTF.

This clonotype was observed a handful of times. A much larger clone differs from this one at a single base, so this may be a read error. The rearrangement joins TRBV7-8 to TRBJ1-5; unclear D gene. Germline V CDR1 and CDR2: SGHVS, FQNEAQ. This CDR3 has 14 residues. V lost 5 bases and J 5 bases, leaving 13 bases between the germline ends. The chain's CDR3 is CASSVVNTDQPQHF. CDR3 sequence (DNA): TGTGCCAGCAGCGTAGTGAACACCGATCAGCCCCAGCATTTT.

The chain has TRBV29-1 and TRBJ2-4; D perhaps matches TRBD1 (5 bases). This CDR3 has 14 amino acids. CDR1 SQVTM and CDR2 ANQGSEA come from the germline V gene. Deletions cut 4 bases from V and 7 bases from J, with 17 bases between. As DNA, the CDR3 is TGCAGCGTTGTTTTCGGGTCTCAGGGTAACATTCAGTACTTC. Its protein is CSVVFGSQGNIQYF.

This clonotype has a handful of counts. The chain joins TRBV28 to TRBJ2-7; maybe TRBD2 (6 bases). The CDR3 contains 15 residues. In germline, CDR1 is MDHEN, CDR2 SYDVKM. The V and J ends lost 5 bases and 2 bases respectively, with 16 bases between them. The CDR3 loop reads CASSLRGIVAYEQYF. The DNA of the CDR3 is TGTGCCAGCAGTCTGCGGGGAATTGTGGCCTACGAGCAGTACTTC.

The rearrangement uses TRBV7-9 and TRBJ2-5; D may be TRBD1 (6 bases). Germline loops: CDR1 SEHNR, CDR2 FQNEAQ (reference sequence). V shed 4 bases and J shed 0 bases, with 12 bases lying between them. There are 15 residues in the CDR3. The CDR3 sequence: CASSSRGRNQETQYF. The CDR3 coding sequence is TGTGCCAGCAGCTCCAGGGGACGGAACCAAGAGACCCAGTACTTC.

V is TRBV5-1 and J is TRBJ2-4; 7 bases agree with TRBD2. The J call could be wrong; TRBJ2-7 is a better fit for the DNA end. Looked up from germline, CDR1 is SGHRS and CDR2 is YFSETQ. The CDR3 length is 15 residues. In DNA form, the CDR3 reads TGCGCCAGCAGCCCGGGAGATGGCGGGAGCTACGAGCAGTACTTC. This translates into CASSPGDGGSYEQYF.

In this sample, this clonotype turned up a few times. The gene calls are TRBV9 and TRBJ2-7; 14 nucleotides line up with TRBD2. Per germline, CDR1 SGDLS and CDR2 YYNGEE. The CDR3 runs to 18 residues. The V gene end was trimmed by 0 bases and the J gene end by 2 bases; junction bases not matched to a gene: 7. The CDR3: CASSVAPATSGGAYEQYF. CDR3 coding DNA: TGTGCCAGCAGCGTAGCCCCCGCGACTAGCGGGGGGGCCTACGAGCAGTACTTC.

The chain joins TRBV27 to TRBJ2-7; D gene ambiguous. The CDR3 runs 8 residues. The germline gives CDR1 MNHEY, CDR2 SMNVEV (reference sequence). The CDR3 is CVVGEQYF. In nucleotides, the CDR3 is TGTGTCGTGGGCGAGCAGTACTTC.

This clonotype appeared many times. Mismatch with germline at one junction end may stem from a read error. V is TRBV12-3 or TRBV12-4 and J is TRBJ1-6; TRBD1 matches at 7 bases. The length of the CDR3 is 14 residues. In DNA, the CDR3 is TGTGCCAGCAGCTTAGGGACAGCTAATTCACCCCTCCACTTT. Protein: CASSLGTANSPLHF.

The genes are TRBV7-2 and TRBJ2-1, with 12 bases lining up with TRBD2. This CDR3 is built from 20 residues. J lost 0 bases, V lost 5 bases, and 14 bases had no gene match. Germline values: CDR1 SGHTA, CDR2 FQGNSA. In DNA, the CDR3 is TGTGCCAGCAGCATAACTAGCGGGGGGACGATCCAAAGCTCCTACAATGAGCAGTTCTTC. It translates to CASSITSGGTIQSSYNEQFF.

CDR3 coding DNA: TGCGCCAGCAGCCAACAGGCGGTAAGGAGGGAGCTGTTTTTT. As protein: CASSQQAVRRELFF. This chain uses TRBV4-3 with TRBJ2-2; D gene unclear. CDR1 and CDR2 from the germline V gene are LGHNA and YSLEER. V was pared by 2 bases and J by 9 bases, with 13 bases between. CDR3 size: 14 residues.

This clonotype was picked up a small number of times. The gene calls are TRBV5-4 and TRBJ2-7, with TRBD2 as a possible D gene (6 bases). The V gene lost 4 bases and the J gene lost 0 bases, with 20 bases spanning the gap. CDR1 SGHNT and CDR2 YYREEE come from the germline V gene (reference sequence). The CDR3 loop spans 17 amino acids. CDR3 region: CASSRPVGEADSYEQYF. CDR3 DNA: TGTGCCAGCAGCCGTCCTGTGGGGGAGGCCGACTCCTACGAGCAGTACTTC.

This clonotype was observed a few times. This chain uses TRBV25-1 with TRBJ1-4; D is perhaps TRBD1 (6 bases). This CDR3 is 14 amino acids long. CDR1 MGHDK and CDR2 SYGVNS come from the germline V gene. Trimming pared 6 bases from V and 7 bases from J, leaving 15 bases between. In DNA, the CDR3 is TGTGCCAGCAGCCGAGGACAGATTATTGAAAAACTGTTTTTT. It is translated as CASSRGQIIEKLFF.

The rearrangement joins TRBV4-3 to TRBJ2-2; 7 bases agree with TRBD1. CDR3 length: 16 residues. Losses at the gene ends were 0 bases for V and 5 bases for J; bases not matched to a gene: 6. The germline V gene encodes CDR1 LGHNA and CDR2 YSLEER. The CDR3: CASSQDGTEDTGELFF. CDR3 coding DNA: TGCGCCAGCAGCCAAGATGGGACAGAAGATACCGGGGAGCTGTTTTTT.

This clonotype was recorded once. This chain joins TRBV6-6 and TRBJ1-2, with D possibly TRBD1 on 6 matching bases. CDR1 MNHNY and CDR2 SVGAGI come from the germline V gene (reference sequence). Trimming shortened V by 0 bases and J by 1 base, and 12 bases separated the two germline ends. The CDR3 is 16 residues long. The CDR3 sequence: CASSYSRTDGNYGYTF. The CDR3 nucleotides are TGTGCCAGCAGTTACTCCCGGACAGATGGTAACTATGGCTACACCTTC.

As DNA, the CDR3 is TGCAGCGAGCACGAGCGGGACTACAATGAGCAGTTCTTC. Protein product: CSEHERDYNEQFF. The chain joins TRBV29-1 to TRBJ2-1; 7 bases are shared with TRBD2. This CDR3 is 13 amino acids long. Per the germline V gene, CDR1 is SQVTM and CDR2 is ANQGSEA. Unmatched junction bases numbered 6, after V lost 7 bases and J lost 3 bases.

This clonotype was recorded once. CDR3 bases: TGTGCCAGCAGCTCGGGACAGGGGGCGGTGTCGGATACGCAGTATTTT. Translating it yields CASSSGQGAVSDTQYF. The chain is built from TRBV7-9 and TRBJ2-3; 12 nucleotides match TRBD1. Trimming took 4 bases from V and 6 from J; bases not matched to a gene: 8. This CDR3 has 16 residues. The V gene's germline CDR1 is SEHNR and CDR2 FQNEAQ (reference sequence). The complete variable domain, with remaining parts taken from reference TRBV7-9 and TRBJ2-3, reads DTGVSQNPRHKITKRGQNVTFRCDPISEHNRLYWYRQTLGQGPEFLTYFQNEAQLEKSRLLSDRFSAERPKGSFSTLEIQRTEQGDSAMYLCASSSGQGAVSDTQYFGPGTRLTVL.

The CDR3 region is CSADIAGGETQYF. The CDR3 bases are TGCAGCGCCGACATCGCCGGCGGGGAGACCCAGTACTTC. The genes are TRBV29-1 and TRBJ2-5; TRBD2 might be the D (5 bases). The V gene's germline CDR1 is SQVTM and CDR2 ANQGSEA. The ends were cut back, 7 bases at V and 5 bases at J, with 17 bases in the middle. The CDR3 loop spans 13 amino acids.

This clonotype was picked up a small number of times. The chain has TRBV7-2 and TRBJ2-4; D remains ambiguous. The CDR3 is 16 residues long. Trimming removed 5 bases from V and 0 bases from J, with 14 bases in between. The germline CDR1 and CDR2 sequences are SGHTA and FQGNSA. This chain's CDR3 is CASSPGLSEAKNIQYF. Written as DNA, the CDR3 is TGTGCCAGCAGCCCGGGCCTCAGTGAAGCCAAAAACATTCAGTACTTC.

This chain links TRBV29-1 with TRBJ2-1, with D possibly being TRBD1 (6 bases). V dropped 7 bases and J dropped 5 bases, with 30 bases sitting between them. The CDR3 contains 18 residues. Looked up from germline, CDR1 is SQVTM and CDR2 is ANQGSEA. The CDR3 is CSAGPGTPGILRDNEQFF. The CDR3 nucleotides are TGCAGCGCCGGCCCCGGGACACCAGGGATTTTGCGGGACAATGAGCAGTTCTTC.

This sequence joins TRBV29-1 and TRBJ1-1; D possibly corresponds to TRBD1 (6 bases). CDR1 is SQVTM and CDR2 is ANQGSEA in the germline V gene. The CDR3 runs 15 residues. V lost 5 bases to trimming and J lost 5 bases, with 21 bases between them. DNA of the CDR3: TGCAGCGTTTTTCACCCTGGGGGGGCTCGGACTGAAGCTTTCTTT. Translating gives CSVFHPGGARTEAFF. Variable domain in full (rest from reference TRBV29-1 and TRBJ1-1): SAVISQKPSRDICQRGTSLTIQCQVDSQVTMMFWYRQQPGQSLTLIATANQGSEATYESGFVIDKFPISRPNLTFSTLTVSNMSPEDSSIYLCSVFHPGGARTEAFFGQGTRLTVV.

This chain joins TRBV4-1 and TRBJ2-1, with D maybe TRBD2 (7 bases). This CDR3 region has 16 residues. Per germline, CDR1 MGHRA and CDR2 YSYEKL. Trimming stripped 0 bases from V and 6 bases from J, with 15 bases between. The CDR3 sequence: CASSQDLGGGSNEQFF. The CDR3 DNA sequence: TGCGCCAGCAGCCAAGACCTAGGGGGGGGATCCAATGAGCAGTTCTTC.

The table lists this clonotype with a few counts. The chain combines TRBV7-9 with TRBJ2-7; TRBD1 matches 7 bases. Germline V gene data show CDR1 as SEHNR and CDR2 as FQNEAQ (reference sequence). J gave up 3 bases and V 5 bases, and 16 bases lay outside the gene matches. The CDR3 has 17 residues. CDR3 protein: CASSPGTDPLYVYEQYF. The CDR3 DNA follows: TGTGCCAGCAGCCCCGGGACAGATCCGTTATACGTCTACGAGCAGTACTTC. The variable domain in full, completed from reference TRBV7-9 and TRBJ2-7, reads DTGVSQNPRHKITKRGQNVTFRCDPISEHNRLYWYRQTLGQGPEFLTYFQNEAQLEKSRLLSDRFSAERPKGSFSTLEIQRTEQGDSAMYLCASSPGTDPLYVYEQYFGPGTRLTVT.

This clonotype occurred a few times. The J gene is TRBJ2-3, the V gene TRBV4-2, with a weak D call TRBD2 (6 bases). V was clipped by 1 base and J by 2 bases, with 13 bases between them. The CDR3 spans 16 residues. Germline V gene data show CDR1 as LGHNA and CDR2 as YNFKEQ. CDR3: CASSQVGGRITDTQYF. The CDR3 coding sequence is TGTGCCAGCAGCCAAGTCGGGGGACGGATCACAGATACGCAGTATTTT.

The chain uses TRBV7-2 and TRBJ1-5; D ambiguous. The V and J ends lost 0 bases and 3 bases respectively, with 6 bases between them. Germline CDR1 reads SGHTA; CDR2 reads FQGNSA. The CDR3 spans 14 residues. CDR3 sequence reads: CASSLADFNQPQHF. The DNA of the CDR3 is TGTGCCAGCAGCTTAGCTGACTTCAATCAGCCCCAGCATTTT.

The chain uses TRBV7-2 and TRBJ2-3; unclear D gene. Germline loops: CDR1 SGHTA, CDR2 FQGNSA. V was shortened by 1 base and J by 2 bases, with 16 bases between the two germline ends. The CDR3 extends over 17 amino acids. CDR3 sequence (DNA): TGTGCCAGCAGCTTAGTTGGCCTACCTAGGCACACAGATACGCAGTATTTT. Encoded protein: CASSLVGLPRHTDTQYF.

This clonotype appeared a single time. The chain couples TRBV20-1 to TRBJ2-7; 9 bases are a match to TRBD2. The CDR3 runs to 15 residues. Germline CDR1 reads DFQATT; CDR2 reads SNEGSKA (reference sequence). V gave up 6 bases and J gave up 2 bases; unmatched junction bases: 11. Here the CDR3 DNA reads TGCAGTGCCGGAGTCCTAGCGGGACCAACCTACGAGCAGTACTTC. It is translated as CSAGVLAGPTYEQYF.

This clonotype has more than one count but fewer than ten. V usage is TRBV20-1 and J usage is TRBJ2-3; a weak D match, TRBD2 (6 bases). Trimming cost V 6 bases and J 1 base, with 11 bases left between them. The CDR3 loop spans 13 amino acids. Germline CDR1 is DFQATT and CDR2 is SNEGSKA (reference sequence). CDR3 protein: CSAEGGGTDTQYF. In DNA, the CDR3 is TGCAGTGCCGAAGGAGGGGGCACAGATACGCAGTATTTT.

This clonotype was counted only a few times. CDR3 DNA: TGTGCCACCGAACGACTTGTTAACACAGATACGCAGTATTTT. The encoded protein is CATERLVNTDTQYF. This sequence joins TRBV2 and TRBJ2-3; no definite D call. CDR1 is SNHLY and CDR2 is FYNNEI in the germline V gene. The CDR3 contains 14 residues. V lost 10 bases, J lost 2 bases, and 16 bases lay in between. Together with reference TRBV2 and TRBJ2-3, the CDR3 gives the full variable domain: EPEVTQTPSHQVTQMGQEVILRCVPISNHLYFYWYRQILGQKVEFLVSFYNNEISEKSEIFDDQFSVERPDGSNFTLKIRSTKLEDSAMYFCATERLVNTDTQYFGPGTRLTVL.

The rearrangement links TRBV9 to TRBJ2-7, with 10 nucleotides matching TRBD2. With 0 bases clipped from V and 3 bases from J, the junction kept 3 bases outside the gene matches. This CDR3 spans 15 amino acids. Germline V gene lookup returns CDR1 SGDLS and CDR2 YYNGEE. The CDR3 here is CASSVGAGGDYEQYF. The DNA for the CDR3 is TGTGCCAGCAGCGTAGGAGCGGGAGGGGACTACGAGCAGTACTTC.

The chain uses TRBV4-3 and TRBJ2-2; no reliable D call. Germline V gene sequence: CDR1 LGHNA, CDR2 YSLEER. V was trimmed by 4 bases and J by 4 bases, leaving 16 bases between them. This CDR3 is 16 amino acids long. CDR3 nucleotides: TGCGCCAGCAGCCCCCTCGAGGTTTATGGCACCGGGGAGCTGTTTTTT. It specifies CASSPLEVYGTGELFF.

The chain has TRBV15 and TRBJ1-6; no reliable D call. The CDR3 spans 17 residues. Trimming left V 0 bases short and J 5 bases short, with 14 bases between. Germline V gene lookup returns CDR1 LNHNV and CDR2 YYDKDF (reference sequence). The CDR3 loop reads CATSRDLGTTNNSPLHF. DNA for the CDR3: TGTGCCACCAGCAGAGATCTTGGAACAACTAATAATTCACCCCTCCACTTT.